The 20 T cell receptor beta chains below come from one sample, sequenced in a study of response to subunit inactivated influenza vaccine. TCRdb reprocessed the RT-PCR reads with MiXCR, giving one entry per CDR3 protein. The sample consists of about 570,000 distinct CDR3 sequences, approximately 12% of them appearing once. The source material was PBMCs from blood, sampled on the day of vaccination. The receptors come from a man between 50 and 59 years old who received an inactivated influenza vaccine.

This clonotype was counted a single time. Because it lacks the conserved phenylalanine or tryptophan at the end, this CDR3 is likely a read error. The rearrangement joins TRBV6-1 to TRBJ1-4, with D unresolved. Deletions cut 4 bases from V and 8 bases from J, with 8 bases between. CDR1 and CDR2 from the germline V gene are MNHNS and SASEGT. The CDR3 is made up of 12 amino acids. The chain's CDR3 is CASSGQGEKLFL. CDR3 DNA: TGTGCCAGCAGTGGACAAGGCGAAAAACTGTTTTTA.

The rearrangement joins TRBV24-1 to TRBJ2-2; no clear D. V lost 10 bases and J 0 bases, leaving 5 bases between the germline ends. The length of the CDR3 is 12 residues. In germline, CDR1 is KGHDR, CDR2 SFDVKD. The CDR3 region is CATDANTGELFF. CDR3 nucleotides: TGTGCCACGGACGCGAACACCGGGGAGCTGTTTTTT.

The sample holds a few counts of this clonotype. The rearrangement links TRBV5-1 to TRBJ2-5; 8 bases align to TRBD1. V was pared by 0 bases and J by 3 bases, with 7 bases of the junction left unmatched. Germline lookup yields CDR1 SGHRS and CDR2 YFSETQ. The CDR3 has 16 amino acids. As DNA, the CDR3 is TGCGCCAGCAGCTTGGCCGTCAGGGGGCTAGAAGAGACCCAGTACTTC. Its protein product is CASSLAVRGLEETQYF.

This clonotype was seen ten or more times. The chain combines TRBV7-2 with TRBJ2-7; tentatively, D is TRBD2 (5 bases). CDR3 length: 14 amino acids. Germline-derived CDR1 and CDR2 are SGHTA and FQGNSA. The V gene lost 1 base and the J gene lost 6 bases, with 13 bases spanning the gap. CDR3 region: CASSLVVGSGEQYF. CDR3 coding DNA: TGTGCCAGCAGCTTAGTAGTTGGGAGTGGCGAGCAGTACTTC. Using reference TRBV7-2 and TRBJ2-7 for the parts outside the CDR3, the full variable domain is GAGVSQSPSNKVTEKGKDVELRCDPISGHTALYWYRQSLGQGLEFLIYFQGNSAPDKSGLPSDRFSAERTGGSVSTLTIQRTQQEDSAVYLCASSLVVGSGEQYFGPGTRLTVT.

This clonotype was counted ten times or more. The chain links TRBV20-1 to TRBJ2-7; 8 bases line up with TRBD2. Germline V gives CDR1 DFQATT, CDR2 SNEGSKA (reference sequence). The CDR3 totals 18 residues. The J segment lost 6 bases and the V segment lost 0 bases, leaving 19 bases of the junction unmatched. The CDR3 region has the DNA TGCAGTGCTAGAGATTCATCGCTCTATCACAGCGGGAGTTCCGAGCAGTACTTC. Amino acids: CSARDSSLYHSGSSEQYF.

This clonotype has more than one count but fewer than ten. The chain couples TRBV24-1 to TRBJ1-2; the D is unclear. The CDR3 spans 14 residues. Germline V gene data show CDR1 as KGHDR and CDR2 as SFDVKD. The V end lost 5 bases, the J end lost 7 bases, and 16 bases lay between the germline ends. The CDR3 bases are TGTGCCACCAGTGCGACTTTCCTGGAGTTTGGCTACACCTTC. Amino acids: CATSATFLEFGYTF.

Only a few counts were recorded for this clonotype. This chain connects TRBV6-5 to TRBJ1-2, with D uncertain. This CDR3 has 13 residues. CDR1 is MNHEY, CDR2 SVGAGI, per germline. Trimming cost V 2 bases and J 3 bases, with 7 bases left between them. CDR3 coding DNA: TGTGCCAGCAGTTACGCCGGGTACTATGGCTACACCTTC. Translation gives CASSYAGYYGYTF.

This clonotype was counted between two and nine times. The chain combines TRBV20-1 with TRBJ2-7, with 10 bases that match TRBD2. Trimming cost V 6 bases and J 3 bases; bases outside gene matches: 8. Germline lookup yields CDR1 DFQATT and CDR2 SNEGSKA (reference sequence). The CDR3 extends over 14 amino acids. The CDR3: CSAPSGRKVYEQYF. The DNA for the CDR3 is TGCAGTGCCCCTAGCGGGAGAAAAGTCTACGAGCAGTACTTC.

The gene calls are TRBV20-1 and TRBJ2-7, with a tentative D call TRBD1 (5 bases). CDR3 length equals 11 residues. Trimming pared 5 bases from V and 12 bases from J, leaving 17 bases between. Germline V CDR1 and CDR2: DFQATT, SNEGSKA (reference sequence). The CDR3 sequence is CSASTQGVRYF. CDR3 in DNA: TGCAGTGCTTCTACCCAAGGGGTACGGTACTTC.

In its sample, this clonotype was seen a few times. The rearrangement links TRBV7-9 to TRBJ2-7; tentative D call: TRBD1 (5 bases). With 5 bases removed from V and 2 bases from J, the gap between germline ends came to 16 bases. This CDR3 region has 15 residues. Per germline, CDR1 SEHNR and CDR2 FQNEAQ (reference sequence). For the CDR3, the DNA is TGTGCCAGCAGCCCGCCAAGGGGCCCGACCTACGAGCAGTACTTC. This gives the protein CASSPPRGPTYEQYF.

J is TRBJ2-1 and V is TRBV7-9; 12 nucleotides match TRBD1. Germline V lookup: CDR1 SEHNR, CDR2 FQNEAQ (reference sequence). The CDR3 consists of 16 residues. V lost 5 bases and J lost 8; bases outside the gene matches: 10. CDR3 nucleotide sequence: TGTGCCAGCAGCCCACTCTCCGGGACAGGGGGCGATGAGCAGTTCTTC. Protein sequence: CASSPLSGTGGDEQFF.

This clonotype was counted a few times. The V call is TRBV19, the J call TRBJ2-1; 10 nucleotides line up with TRBD1. J lost 6 bases, V lost 5 bases, and 7 bases had no gene match. CDR1 and CDR2 from the germline V gene are LNHDA and SQIVND (reference sequence). The length of the CDR3 is 15 residues. As DNA, the CDR3 is TGTGCCAGTAGTCGGACAGGGGGGTTTTCCAATGAGCAGTTCTTC. Its protein is CASSRTGGFSNEQFF.

The CDR3 DNA follows: TGCGCCAGCAGACCGGACAGTCAAGAGACCCAGTACTTC. Translated, it gives CASRPDSQETQYF. The chain has TRBV5-1 and TRBJ2-5, with a possible D match to TRBD1 (6 bases). In germline, CDR1 is SGHRS, CDR2 YFSETQ. V was cut by 5 bases and J by 2 bases, with 10 bases left in between. This CDR3 comprises 13 residues.

V gene TRBV7-2 combines with J gene TRBJ2-7; a weak D match, TRBD2 (5 bases). Trimming removed 3 bases at V and 4 bases at J, with 22 bases between. Germline CDR1 reads SGHTA; CDR2 reads FQGNSA. This CDR3 is 17 amino acids long. The DNA of the CDR3 is TGTGCCAGCAGCTTGAACGTAGGAGGCCACCCAATTTACGAGCAGTACTTC. This encodes CASSLNVGGHPIYEQYF.

This clonotype was seen many times. The V and J genes are TRBV20-1 and TRBJ1-2; 10 nucleotides align to TRBD1. Looked up from germline, CDR1 is DFQATT and CDR2 is SNEGSKA (reference sequence). The CDR3 consists of 13 residues. Trimming at V came to 6 bases and at J to 7 bases, leaving 8 bases not matched to a gene. The CDR3 nucleotides read TGCAGTGCCGCCGGGACAGGGGCGGGTGGCTACACCTTC. Translating it yields CSAAGTGAGGYTF.

The chain couples TRBV7-8 to TRBJ2-3, with 13 bases lining up with TRBD2. V shed 5 bases, J shed 1 base, and the junction held 9 bases outside the gene matches. CDR1 is SGHVS and CDR2 is FQNEAQ in the germline V gene. This CDR3 comprises 18 residues. DNA for the CDR3: TGTGCCAGCAGCGGGCCGGGGACTAGCGGGGAGCGCACAGATACGCAGTATTTT. Its protein is CASSGPGTSGERTDTQYF.

This clonotype has a handful of counts. This rearrangement joins TRBV10-1 to TRBJ2-3; D gene ambiguous. CDR1 WNHNN and CDR2 SYGVQD come from the germline V gene (reference sequence). The length of the CDR3 is 14 residues. V was pared by 3 bases and J by 8 bases, with 15 bases between. CDR3 loop: CASSERTTTGTQYF. CDR3 in DNA: TGCGCCAGCAGTGAACGGACCACAACCGGTACGCAGTATTTT.

This clonotype came up a few times. This chain joins TRBV7-9 and TRBJ2-2, with a tentative D call TRBD1 (5 bases). The germline V and J ends were trimmed by 5 bases and 6 bases, with 10 bases remaining between them. The CDR3 sequence is 13 residues long. Germline-derived CDR1 and CDR2 are SEHNR and FQNEAQ (reference sequence). CDR3 protein: CASSLDNPGELFF. Here the CDR3 DNA reads TGTGCCAGCAGCCTGGACAACCCCGGGGAGCTGTTTTTT. Variable domain in full (rest from reference TRBV7-9 and TRBJ2-2): DTGVSQNPRHKITKRGQNVTFRCDPISEHNRLYWYRQTLGQGPEFLTYFQNEAQLEKSRLLSDRFSAERPKGSFSTLEIQRTEQGDSAMYLCASSLDNPGELFFGEGSRLTVL.

This clonotype was seen at least ten times. CDR3 in amino acids: CASSYVSPGGHNTGELFF. Here the CDR3 DNA reads TGTGCCAGCAGTTACGTCAGTCCGGGAGGACATAACACCGGGGAGCTGTTTTTT. The chain uses TRBV6-5 and TRBJ2-2; 7 positions agree with TRBD2. The CDR3 is 18 residues long. The V and J ends lost 2 bases and 2 bases, in that order; junction bases with no gene match: 11. Germline values: CDR1 MNHEY, CDR2 SVGAGI.

The sample holds many counts of this clonotype. The rearrangement joins TRBV12-3 or TRBV12-4 to TRBJ2-3; a weak D match, TRBD2 (6 bases). V lost 3 bases and J 0 bases, leaving 7 bases between the germline ends. This CDR3 is 14 amino acids long. CDR3 amino acids: CASSFLASTDTQYF. The CDR3 coding sequence is TGTGCCAGCAGTTTTCTAGCGAGCACAGATACGCAGTATTTT.